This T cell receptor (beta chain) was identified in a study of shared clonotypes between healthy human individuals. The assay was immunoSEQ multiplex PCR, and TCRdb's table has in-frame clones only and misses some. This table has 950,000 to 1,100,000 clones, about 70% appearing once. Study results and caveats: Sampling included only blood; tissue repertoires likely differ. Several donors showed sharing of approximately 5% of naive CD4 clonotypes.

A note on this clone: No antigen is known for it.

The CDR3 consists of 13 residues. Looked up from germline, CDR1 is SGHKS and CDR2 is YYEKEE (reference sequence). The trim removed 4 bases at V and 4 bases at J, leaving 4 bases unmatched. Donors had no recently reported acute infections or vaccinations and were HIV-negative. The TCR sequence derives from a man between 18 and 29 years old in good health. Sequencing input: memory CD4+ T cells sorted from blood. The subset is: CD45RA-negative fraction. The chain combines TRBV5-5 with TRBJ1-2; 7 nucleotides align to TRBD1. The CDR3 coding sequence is TGTGCCAGCAGCCGACAGGGTATCTATGGCTACACCTTC. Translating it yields CASSRQGIYGYTF.